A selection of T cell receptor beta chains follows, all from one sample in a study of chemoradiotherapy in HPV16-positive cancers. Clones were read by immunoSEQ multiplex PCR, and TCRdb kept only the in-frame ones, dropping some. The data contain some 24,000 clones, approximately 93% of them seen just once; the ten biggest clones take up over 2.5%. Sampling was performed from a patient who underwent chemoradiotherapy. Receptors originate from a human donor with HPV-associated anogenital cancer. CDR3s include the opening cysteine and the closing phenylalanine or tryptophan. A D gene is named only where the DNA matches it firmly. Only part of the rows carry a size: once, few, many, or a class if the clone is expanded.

CDR3 protein: CASSDPLGLAGTQYF
CDR3 DNA: TGTGCCAGCAGTGACCCCTTGGGACTAGCAGGCACGCAGTATTTT
D gene: TRBD2
V gene: TRBV25-1
clone size: NA
J gene: TRBJ2-3

CDR3 protein: CASSVSEAGGYNEQFF
CDR3 DNA: TGTGCCAGCAGTGTAAGTGAAGCGGGAGGTTACAATGAGCAGTTCTTC
D gene: TRBD2
V gene: TRBV6-1
clone size: NA
J gene: TRBJ2-1

CDR3 protein: CASSFILSRDTEAFF
CDR3 DNA: TGTGCCAGCAGTTTCATCTTGTCGCGGGACACTGAAGCTTTCTTT
D gene: NA
V gene: TRBV28
clone size: NA
J gene: TRBJ1-1

CDR3 protein: CASSLGTGGGYGYTF
CDR3 DNA: TGTGCCAGCAGCTTAGGGACAGGGGGTGGCTATGGCTACACCTTC
D gene: TRBD1
V gene: TRBV7-9
clone size: NA
J gene: TRBJ1-2

CDR3 protein: CSVGGRTNTGELFF
CDR3 DNA: TGCAGCGTTGGCGGTAGAACGAACACCGGGGAGCTGTTTTTT
D gene: NA
V gene: TRBV29-1
clone size: NA
J gene: TRBJ2-2

CDR3 protein: CAIKGRGDEQFF
CDR3 DNA: TGTGCCATCAAGGGAAGGGGGGATGAGCAGTTCTTC
D gene: NA
V gene: TRBV10-3
clone size: NA
J gene: TRBJ2-1

CDR3 protein: CASSLYGIPSTDTQYF
CDR3 DNA: TGTGCCAGCAGCTTGTATGGGATCCCTAGCACAGATACGCAGTATTTT
D gene: NA
V gene: TRBV5-4
clone size: NA
J gene: TRBJ2-3

CDR3 protein: CARSTGSEAFF
CDR3 DNA: TGTGCCAGATCAACAGGGTCTGAAGCTTTCTTT
D gene: NA
V gene: TRBV6-4
clone size: NA
J gene: TRBJ1-1

CDR3 protein: CASSQDGSLFYGYTF
CDR3 DNA: TGTGCCAGCAGTCAGGACGGATCCCTGTTCTATGGCTACACCTTC
D gene: NA
V gene: TRBV6-1
clone size: once
J gene: TRBJ1-2

CDR3 protein: CASSPGRTGTRYNEQFF
CDR3 DNA: TGCGCCAGCAGCCCCGGCAGGACAGGGACTCGGTACAATGAGCAGTTCTTC
D gene: TRBD1
V gene: TRBV5-1
clone size: NA
J gene: TRBJ2-1

CDR3 protein: CASSAQGTNTEAFF
CDR3 DNA: TGTGCCAGCAGCGCTCAAGGGACGAACACTGAAGCTTTCTTT
D gene: NA
V gene: TRBV9
clone size: few
J gene: TRBJ1-1

CDR3 protein: CASSTGTGSYEQYF
CDR3 DNA: TGTGCCAGCAGCACCGGGACAGGGAGTTACGAGCAGTACTTC
D gene: TRBD1
V gene: TRBV5-4
clone size: NA
J gene: TRBJ2-7

CDR3 protein: CASSSRQGAETQYF
CDR3 DNA: TGCGCCAGCAGCTCAAGACAGGGGGCAGAGACCCAGTACTTC
D gene: TRBD1
V gene: TRBV5-1
clone size: NA
J gene: TRBJ2-5

CDR3 protein: CASRPSRQGFGQPQHF
CDR3 DNA: TGTGCCAGCAGGCCAAGCCGGCAGGGCTTCGGTCAGCCCCAGCATTTT
D gene: NA
V gene: TRBV28
clone size: NA
J gene: TRBJ1-5

CDR3 protein: CASSSDRGRPYGYTF
CDR3 DNA: TGTGCCAGCAGCTCAGACAGGGGGCGCCCCTATGGCTACACCTTC
D gene: TRBD1
V gene: TRBV7-9
clone size: NA
J gene: TRBJ1-2

CDR3 protein: CASSLRAGWVGGEQYF
CDR3 DNA: TGTGCCAGCAGCTTGAGGGCAGGGTGGGTTGGAGGCGAGCAGTACTTC
D gene: NA
V gene: TRBV5-6
clone size: NA
J gene: TRBJ2-7

CDR3 protein: CASSLTGQGAGNTIYF
CDR3 DNA: TGCGCCAGCAGCTTAACCGGACAGGGGGCTGGAAACACCATATATTTT
D gene: TRBD1
V gene: TRBV5-1
clone size: NA
J gene: TRBJ1-3

CDR3 protein: CAWSGDSNQPQHF
CDR3 DNA: TGTGCCTGGAGTGGCGATAGCAATCAGCCCCAGCATTTT
D gene: NA
V gene: TRBV30
clone size: NA
J gene: TRBJ1-5

CDR3 protein: CASSLGPRGTYEQYF
CDR3 DNA: TGTGCCAGCAGCTTAGGACCACGGGGGACCTACGAGCAGTACTTC
D gene: NA
V gene: TRBV7-2
clone size: NA
J gene: TRBJ2-7

CDR3 protein: CASVDSYSPLHF
CDR3 DNA: TGTGCCAGCGTGGACAGTTATTCACCCCTCCACTTT
D gene: NA
V gene: TRBV28
clone size: NA
J gene: TRBJ1-6

CDR3 protein: CAISESTGEGYGYTF
CDR3 DNA: TGTGCCATCAGTGAGTCGACAGGGGAAGGCTATGGCTACACCTTC
D gene: TRBD1
V gene: TRBV10-3
clone size: NA
J gene: TRBJ1-2

CDR3 protein: CASSPDVNQPQHF
CDR3 DNA: TGTGCCAGCAGCCCCGACGTGAATCAGCCCCAGCATTTT
D gene: NA
V gene: TRBV7-9
clone size: once
J gene: TRBJ1-5

CDR3 protein: CASSRTGTGERAVFF
CDR3 DNA: TGTGCCAGCAGCAGAACCGGGACAGGGGAAAGGGCAGTTTTCTTT
D gene: TRBD1
V gene: TRBV5-8
clone size: NA
J gene: TRBJ1-1

CDR3 protein: CASSSQTLGNTEAFF
CDR3 DNA: TGTGCCAGCAGCTCTCAGACTCTTGGGAACACTGAAGCTTTCTTT
D gene: NA
V gene: TRBV7-3
clone size: NA
J gene: TRBJ1-1

CDR3 protein: CASSEGRGDLYEQYF
CDR3 DNA: TGTGCCAGCAGTGAAGGGCGGGGAGATCTCTACGAGCAGTACTTC
D gene: NA
V gene: TRBV2
clone size: NA
J gene: TRBJ2-7

CDR3 protein: CASSFLTDSYEQYF
CDR3 DNA: TGCGCCAGCAGCTTCCTTACGGACAGCTACGAGCAGTACTTC
D gene: NA
V gene: TRBV5-1
clone size: NA
J gene: TRBJ2-7

CDR3 protein: CAWSGDRGNYGYTF
CDR3 DNA: TGTGCCTGGAGTGGAGACAGGGGAAACTATGGCTACACCTTC
D gene: TRBD1
V gene: TRBV30
clone size: NA
J gene: TRBJ1-2

CDR3 protein: CASSPDRDQPQHF
CDR3 DNA: TGTGCCAGCAGCCCCGACAGGGATCAGCCCCAGCATTTT
D gene: TRBD1
V gene: TRBV7-2
clone size: few
J gene: TRBJ1-5

CDR3 protein: CASRGTGGSYEQYF
CDR3 DNA: TGTGCCAGCAGAGGGACAGGGGGATCCTACGAGCAGTACTTC
D gene: TRBD1
V gene: TRBV28
clone size: NA
J gene: TRBJ2-7